This TCR beta chain was recovered during a study of OX40 agonist ivuxolimab in advanced cancers. In the study overall: Partial responses occurred in three patients (one hepatocellular carcinoma, two cutaneous melanoma).

To note about this clone: Its target is unknown.

Sequencing used immunoSEQ multiplex PCR; TCRdb keeps in-frame clones, though not all of them. The sample carries about 54,000 clones, 84% recorded once. Trimming shortened V by 8 bases and J by 5 bases, and 15 bases separated the two germline ends. The CDR3 is 13 residues long. Germline CDR1 and CDR2: MNHEY and SVGAGI. Study conclusions and caveats: Normalized T-cell clonal expansion was also low in a subset of nonresponders.

The receptor was derived from an adult with an advanced solid tumor such as melanoma, head and neck, liver or kidney cancer. The rearrangement joins TRBV6-5 to TRBJ1-1, with a tentative D call TRBD1 (5 bases). Here the sequenced sample was CD4+ or CD8+ T cells sorted from blood, taken in a trial of the OX40 agonist ivuxolimab. The CDR3 loop is CASRKAGGTEAFF. The CDR3 region has the DNA TGTGCCAGCCGCAAGGCTGGGGGAACTGAAGCTTTCTTT.